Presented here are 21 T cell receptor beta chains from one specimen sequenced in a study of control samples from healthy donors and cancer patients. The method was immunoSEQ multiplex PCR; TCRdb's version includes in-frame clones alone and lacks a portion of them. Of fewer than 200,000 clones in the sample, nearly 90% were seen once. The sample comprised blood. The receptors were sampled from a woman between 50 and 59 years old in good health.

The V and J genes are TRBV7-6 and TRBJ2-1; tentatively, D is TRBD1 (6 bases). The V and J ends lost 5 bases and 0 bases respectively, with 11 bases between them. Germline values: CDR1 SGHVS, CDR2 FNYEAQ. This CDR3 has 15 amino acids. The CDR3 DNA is TGTGCCAGCAGCATAGACAGGAGCTCCTACAATGAGCAGTTCTTC. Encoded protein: CASSIDRSSYNEQFF.

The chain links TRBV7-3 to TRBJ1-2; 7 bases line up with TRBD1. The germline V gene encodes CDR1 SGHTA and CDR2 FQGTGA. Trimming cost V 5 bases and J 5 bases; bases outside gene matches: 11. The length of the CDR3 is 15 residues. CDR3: CASSATQTGRYGYTF. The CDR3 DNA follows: TGTGCCAGCAGCGCCACGCAGACAGGGCGGTATGGCTACACCTTC.

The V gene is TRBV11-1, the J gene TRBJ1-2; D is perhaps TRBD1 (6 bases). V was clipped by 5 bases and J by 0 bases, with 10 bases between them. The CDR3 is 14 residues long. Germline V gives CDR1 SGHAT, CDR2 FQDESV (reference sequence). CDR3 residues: CASSVRQANYGYTF. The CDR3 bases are TGTGCCAGCAGCGTGAGACAGGCTAACTATGGCTACACCTTC.

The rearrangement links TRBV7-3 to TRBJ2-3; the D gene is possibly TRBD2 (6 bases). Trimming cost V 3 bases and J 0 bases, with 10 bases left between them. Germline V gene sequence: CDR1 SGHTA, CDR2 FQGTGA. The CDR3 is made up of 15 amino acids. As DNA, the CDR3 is TGTGCCAGCAGCTTTACCGCGGGGAGCACAGATACGCAGTATTTT. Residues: CASSFTAGSTDTQYF.

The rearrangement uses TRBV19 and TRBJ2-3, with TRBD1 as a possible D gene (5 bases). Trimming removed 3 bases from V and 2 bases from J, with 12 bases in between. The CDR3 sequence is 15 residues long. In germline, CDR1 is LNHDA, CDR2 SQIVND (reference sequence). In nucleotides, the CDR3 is TGTGCCAGTAGTATGACAGTGGGGCACACAGATACGCAGTATTTT. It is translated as CASSMTVGHTDTQYF.

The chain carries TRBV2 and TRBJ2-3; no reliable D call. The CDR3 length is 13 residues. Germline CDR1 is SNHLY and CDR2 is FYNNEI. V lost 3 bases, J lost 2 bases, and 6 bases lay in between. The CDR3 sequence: CASSELTTDTQYF. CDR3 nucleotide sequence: TGTGCCAGCAGTGAGTTGACCACAGATACGCAGTATTTT.

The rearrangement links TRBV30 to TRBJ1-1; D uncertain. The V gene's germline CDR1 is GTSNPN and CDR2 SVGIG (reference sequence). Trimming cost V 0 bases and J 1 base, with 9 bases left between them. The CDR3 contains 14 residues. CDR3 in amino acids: CAWSVRIQNTEAFF. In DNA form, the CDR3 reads TGTGCCTGGAGTGTACGTATTCAGAACACTGAAGCTTTCTTT.

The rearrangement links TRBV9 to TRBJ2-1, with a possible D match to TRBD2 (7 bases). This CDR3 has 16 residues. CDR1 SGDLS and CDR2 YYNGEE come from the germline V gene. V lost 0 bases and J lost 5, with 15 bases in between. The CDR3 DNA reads TGTGCCAGCAGCGTAGTATCGGGGGGCCTTAACAATGAGCAGTTCTTC. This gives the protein CASSVVSGGLNNEQFF.

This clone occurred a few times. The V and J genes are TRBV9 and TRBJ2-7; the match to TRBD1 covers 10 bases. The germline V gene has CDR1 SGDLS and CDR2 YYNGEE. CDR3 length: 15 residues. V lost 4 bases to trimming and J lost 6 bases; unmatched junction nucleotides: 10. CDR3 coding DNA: TGTGCCAGCAGCATCACCGACAGGGGGCGTTTCGAGCAGTACTTC. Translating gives CASSITDRGRFEQYF.

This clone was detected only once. For the CDR3, the DNA is TGTGCCAGCAGTTATTCGGGAGACTACTACAATGAGCAGTTCTTC. Translation gives CASSYSGDYYNEQFF. The chain is built from TRBV6-2 or TRBV6-3 and TRBJ2-1; a possible D gene is TRBD2 (6 bases). This CDR3 is 15 amino acids long. The germline V gene has CDR1 MNHEY and CDR2 SVGEGT. Trimming left V 3 bases short and J 3 bases short, with 12 bases between.

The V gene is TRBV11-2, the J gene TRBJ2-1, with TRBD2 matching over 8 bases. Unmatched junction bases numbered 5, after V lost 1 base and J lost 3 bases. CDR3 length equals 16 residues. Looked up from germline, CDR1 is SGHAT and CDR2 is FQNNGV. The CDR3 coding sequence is TGTGCCAGCAGCTTAGTAATGACTAGCGACTACAATGAGCAGTTCTTC. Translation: CASSLVMTSDYNEQFF.

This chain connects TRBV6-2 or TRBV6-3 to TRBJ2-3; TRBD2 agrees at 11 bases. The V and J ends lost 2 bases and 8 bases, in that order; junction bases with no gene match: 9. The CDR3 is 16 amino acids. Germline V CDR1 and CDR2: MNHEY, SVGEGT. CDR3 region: CASSYDTSGRWGTQYF. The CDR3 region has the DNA TGTGCCAGCAGTTACGACACTAGCGGGAGATGGGGTACGCAGTATTTT.

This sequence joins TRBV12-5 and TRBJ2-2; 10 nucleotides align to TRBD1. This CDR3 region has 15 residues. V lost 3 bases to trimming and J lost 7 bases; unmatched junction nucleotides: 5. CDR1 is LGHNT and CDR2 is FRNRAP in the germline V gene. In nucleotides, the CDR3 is TGTGCTAGTGGTTTCGACAGGGGGCAGAGCGGGGAGCTGTTTTTT. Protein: CASGFDRGQSGELFF.

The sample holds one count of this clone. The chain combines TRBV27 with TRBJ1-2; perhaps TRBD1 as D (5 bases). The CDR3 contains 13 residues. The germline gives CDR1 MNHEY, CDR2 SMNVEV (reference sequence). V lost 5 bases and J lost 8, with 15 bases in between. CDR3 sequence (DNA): TGTGCCAGCAGTATGCAGGGTCCGGGAGGCTACACCTTC. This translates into CASSMQGPGGYTF.

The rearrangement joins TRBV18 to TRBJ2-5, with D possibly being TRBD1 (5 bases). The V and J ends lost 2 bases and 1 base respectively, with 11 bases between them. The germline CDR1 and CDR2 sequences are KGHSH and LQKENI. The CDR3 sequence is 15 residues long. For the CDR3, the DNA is TGTGCCAGCTCACCAAACCCAGGGCCCCAAGAGACCCAGTACTTC. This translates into CASSPNPGPQETQYF.

The CDR3 DNA reads as TGTGCCAGCAGCTTCGGATCAGCCTTCGTATCCTCCTACGAGCAGTACTTC. Translating it yields CASSFGSAFVSSYEQYF. The chain uses TRBV7-2 and TRBJ2-7; D is undetermined. The germline gives CDR1 SGHTA, CDR2 FQGNSA. This CDR3 spans 17 amino acids. Deletions cut 3 bases from V and 0 bases from J, with 18 bases between.

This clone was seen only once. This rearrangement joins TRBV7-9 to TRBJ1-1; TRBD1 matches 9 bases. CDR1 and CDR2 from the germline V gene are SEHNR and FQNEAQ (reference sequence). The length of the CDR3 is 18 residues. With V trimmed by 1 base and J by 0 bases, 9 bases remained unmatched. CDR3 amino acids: CASSLGRGTGIMNTEAFF. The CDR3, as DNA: TGTGCCAGCAGCTTAGGGCGGGGGACAGGGATCATGAACACTGAAGCTTTCTTT.

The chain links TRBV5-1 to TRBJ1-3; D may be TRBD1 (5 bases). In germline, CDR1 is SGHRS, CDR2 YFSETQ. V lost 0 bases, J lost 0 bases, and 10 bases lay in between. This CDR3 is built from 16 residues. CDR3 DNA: TGCGCCAGCAGCTTGGATCCAGGGCGCTCTGGAAACACCATATATTTT. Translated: CASSLDPGRSGNTIYF. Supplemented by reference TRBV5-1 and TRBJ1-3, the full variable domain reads KAGVTQTPRYLIKTRGQQVTLSCSPISGHRSVSWYQQTPGQGLQFLFEYFSETQRNKGNFPGRFSGRQFSNSRSEMNVSTLELGDSALYLCASSLDPGRSGNTIYFGEGSWLTVV.

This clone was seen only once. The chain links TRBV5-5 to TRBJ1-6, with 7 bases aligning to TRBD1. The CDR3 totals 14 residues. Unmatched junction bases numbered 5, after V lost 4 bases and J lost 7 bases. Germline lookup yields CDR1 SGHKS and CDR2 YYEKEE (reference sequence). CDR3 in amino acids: CASSLGTANSPLHF. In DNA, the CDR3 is TGTGCCAGCAGCCTAGGGACAGCCAATTCACCCCTCCACTTT.

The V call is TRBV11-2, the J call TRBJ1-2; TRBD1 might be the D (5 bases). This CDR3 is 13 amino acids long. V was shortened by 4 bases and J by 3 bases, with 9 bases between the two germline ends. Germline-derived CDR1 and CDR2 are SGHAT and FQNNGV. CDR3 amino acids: CASSSGTHYGYTF. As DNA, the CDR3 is TGTGCCAGCAGCTCCGGGACCCACTATGGCTACACCTTC.

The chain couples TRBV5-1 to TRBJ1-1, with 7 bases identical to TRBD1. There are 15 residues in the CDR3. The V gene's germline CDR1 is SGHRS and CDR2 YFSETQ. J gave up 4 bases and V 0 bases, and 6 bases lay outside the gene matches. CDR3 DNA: TGCGCCAGCAGCTTGGGGACAGGCTGGAGCACTGAAGCTTTCTTT. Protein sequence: CASSLGTGWSTEAFF.